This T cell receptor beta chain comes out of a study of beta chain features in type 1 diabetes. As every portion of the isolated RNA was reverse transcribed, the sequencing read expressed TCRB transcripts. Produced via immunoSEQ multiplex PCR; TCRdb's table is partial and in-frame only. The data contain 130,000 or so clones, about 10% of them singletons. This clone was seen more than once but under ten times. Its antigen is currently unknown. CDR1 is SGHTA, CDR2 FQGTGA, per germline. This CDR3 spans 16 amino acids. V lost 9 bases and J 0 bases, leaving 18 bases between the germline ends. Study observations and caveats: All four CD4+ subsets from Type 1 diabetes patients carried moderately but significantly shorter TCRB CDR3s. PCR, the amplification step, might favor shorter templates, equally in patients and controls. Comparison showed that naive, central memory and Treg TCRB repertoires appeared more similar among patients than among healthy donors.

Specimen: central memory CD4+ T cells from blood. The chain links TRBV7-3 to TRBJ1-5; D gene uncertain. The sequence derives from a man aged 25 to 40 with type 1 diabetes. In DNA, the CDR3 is TGTGCCAGACTCACTACCCGCGGGTATAGCAATCAGCCCCAGCATTTT. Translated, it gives CARLTTRGYSNQPQHF.